Reported below is one TCR beta chain. Its antigen target is currently unknown. Per-base quality was not reported, and no clone a single base away is much larger than it. The CDR3 numbers 13 residues from cysteine through phenylalanine. Just the 39-base CDR3 DNA is kept, in frame starting at base 1. The germline V gene provides CDR1 LGHNT and CDR2 FRNRAP. The junction shows trimming of 6 bases on V and 7 bases on J, plus 12 bases between the germline ends. Library construction relied on 5' RACE. Instrument on record: Illumina HiSeq 2000. Template switching introduced a universal primer binding site; the final cDNA contained a unique molecular identifier, enabling accurate counting of TCR cDNA molecules. Specific primers in the conserved constant-segment region were used to synthesize first-strand cDNA for the TCR alpha and beta chains. To control for contamination, every cDNA library was double barcoded, receiving both a SMART-Mk sample barcode and Illumina barcodes. TruSeq adapter sequences, together with Illumina sample barcodes, were added in two successive PCR steps. Sequencing of the TCR alpha and beta cDNA libraries was done on the Illumina HiSeq platform using custom primers. The authors' pipeline ran thus. MiGEC was used to process raw reads and extract unique molecular identifiers, and MiXCR was used to find CDR3 positions. Recombination models were inferred per individual with the repgenHMM and IGoR tools using an EM algorithm. Shared clonotypes were analyzed with the tcR package in R, and sharing was normalized by the product of cloneset sizes. To study raw recombination free of thymic and clonal selection effects, out-of-frame nonproductive sequences were analyzed. In TCRdb, the public reads were trimmed at Q25 with fastp and aligned with MiXCR, with productive beta chains retained. Entries that share a CDR3 protein sequence are merged under the most common genes and DNA. The V and J calls follow TCRdb's processing rather than the paper's. In all, the sample holds 1.5 million to 2 million distinct CDR3 sequences, and under 35% of those were seen once. The biggest ten clones account for 0.25% to 0.3% of the sample.

The data originate from a study of identical twins listed by TCRdb under 2016. Turning to the overall study: To test whether fetal clonotypes persist, the study used deep sequencing on TCR alpha and beta repertoires from monozygotic twins, unrelated adults of various ages, and cord blood. To rule out contamination, replicate twin experiments were performed at different times with different library preparation protocols.

Overall study results and their limits: In monozygotic twins, recombination models systematically underestimated out-of-frame TCR alpha sharing, but the models matched the sharing seen between unrelated individuals. Fewer insertions were carried by abundant cord blood beta clonotypes; a weaker similar trend was observed in young adult naive repertoires, while no such trend was observed in memory repertoires. The excess sharing between twins in beta out-of-frame sequences was weaker because fewer shared sequences reduced the signal-to-noise ratio. Compared with coincidental sharing between unrelated individuals, out-of-frame TCR alpha sequences shared between twins showed an excess of sequences with low generation probability. Because the same donors could not be followed over many years, the conclusions depended on cross-sectional statistical analysis. Zero-insertion analyses could be partly confounded by invariant T cells such as MAIT and iNKT, though diverse VJ usage argued against such confounding for most clonotypes.

Every donor in the study was a healthy Caucasian. The TCR comes from a newborn girl in good health. The chain is assembled from TRBV12-5 and TRBJ2-2; TRBD2 might be the D gene, on 6 matching bases. Sequenced material: cord blood. At the DNA level, the sequence is TGTGCTAGTGGCTCACTAGCCTACGGGGAGCTGTTTTTT. This codes for CASGSLAYGELFF.